This is a list of T cell receptor beta chains from one sample in a study of cytomegalovirus exposure and HLA in healthy donors. The repertoire was sequenced with immunoSEQ multiplex PCR; TCRdb's copy has only in-frame clones and lacks some. The data show about 110,000 clones, roughly 80% seen once. Sequenced input: PBMCs. These receptors were obtained from a woman aged 30 to 39 in good health and CMV-seropositive. The CDR3 runs from the conserved cysteine through the conserved F or W. Fields, in order: V gene, D gene, clone size, J gene, CDR3 protein, CDR3 DNA. The D gene is left open where the match is weak. Size values are once, few and many counts, or a class for expanded clones, and some rows have none.

v_call: TRBV29-1; d_call: TRBD2; clone_size: once; j_call: TRBJ2-7; cdr3_aa: CSVPDSRGGGDNYEQYF; cdr3_nt: TGCAGCGTGCCGGACAGTCGGGGGGGAGGCGACAACTACGAGCAGTACTTC
v_call: TRBV19; d_call: TRBD2; clone_size: .; j_call: TRBJ2-5; cdr3_aa: CASSMTAGQETQYF; cdr3_nt: TGTGCCAGTAGTATGACAGCGGGACAAGAGACCCAGTACTTC
v_call: TRBV4-1; d_call: .; clone_size: .; j_call: TRBJ1-4; cdr3_aa: CASSQGRLVVNEKLFF; cdr3_nt: TGCGCCAGCAGCCAAGGTCGACTAGTCGTTAATGAAAAACTGTTTTTT
v_call: TRBV13; d_call: TRBD2; clone_size: .; j_call: TRBJ2-7; cdr3_aa: CASSPMTGGSYEQYF; cdr3_nt: TGTGCCAGCAGCCCGATGACGGGGGGGTCCTACGAGCAGTACTTC
v_call: TRBV6-6; d_call: .; clone_size: .; j_call: TRBJ1-6; cdr3_aa: CASSHGGRGSPLHF; cdr3_nt: TGTGCCAGCAGCCACGGGGGGCGCGGTTCACCCCTCCACTTT
v_call: TRBV6-4; d_call: TRBD2; clone_size: .; j_call: TRBJ2-1; cdr3_aa: CASSGTSGEYNEQFF; cdr3_nt: TGTGCCAGCAGTGGAACTAGCGGAGAGTACAATGAGCAGTTCTTC
v_call: TRBV16; d_call: .; clone_size: .; j_call: TRBJ1-1; cdr3_aa: CASSPRGNTEAFF; cdr3_nt: TGTGCCAGCAGCCCCAGGGGGAACACTGAAGCTTTCTTT
v_call: TRBV2; d_call: .; clone_size: .; j_call: TRBJ1-1; cdr3_aa: CASSEEGSTEAFF; cdr3_nt: TGTGCCAGCAGTGAGGAGGGGAGCACTGAAGCTTTCTTT
v_call: TRBV13; d_call: .; clone_size: few; j_call: TRBJ2-7; cdr3_aa: CASSLYLGNREGYEQYF; cdr3_nt: TGTGCCAGCAGCTTGTATTTGGGGAACAGGGAAGGCTACGAGCAGTACTTC
v_call: TRBV4-1; d_call: TRBD2; clone_size: .; j_call: TRBJ2-7; cdr3_aa: CASSQAGLADSSYEQYF; cdr3_nt: TGCGCCAGCAGCCAAGCGGGACTAGCGGACAGCTCCTACGAGCAGTACTTC
v_call: TRBV5-4; d_call: TRBD1; clone_size: .; j_call: TRBJ1-6; cdr3_aa: CASSGTGADSPLHF; cdr3_nt: TGTGCCAGCAGCGGTACAGGGGCCGATTCACCCCTCCACTTT
v_call: TRBV16; d_call: TRBD2; clone_size: .; j_call: TRBJ2-1; cdr3_aa: CASSQSRGTSGSYEQFF; cdr3_nt: TGTGCCAGCAGCCAGTCCCGGGGGACTAGCGGGAGCTATGAGCAGTTCTTC
v_call: TRBV5-5; d_call: TRBD2; clone_size: .; j_call: TRBJ2-7; cdr3_aa: CASSLSGTRSYEQYF; cdr3_nt: TGTGCCAGCAGCTTGTCCGGGACTAGAAGCTACGAGCAGTACTTC
v_call: TRBV2; d_call: TRBD2; clone_size: .; j_call: TRBJ2-7; cdr3_aa: CASSVSGGPTYEQYF; cdr3_nt: TGTGCCAGCAGCGTGAGCGGGGGGCCGACCTACGAGCAGTACTTC
v_call: TRBV11-3; d_call: TRBD2; clone_size: few; j_call: TRBJ2-5; cdr3_aa: CASSKLAGATQETQYF; cdr3_nt: TGTGCCAGCAGCAAGCTAGCGGGAGCCACACAAGAGACCCAGTACTTC
v_call: TRBV5-5; d_call: TRBD1; clone_size: few; j_call: TRBJ1-1; cdr3_aa: CASTRDRGRNTEAFF; cdr3_nt: TGTGCCAGCACCCGGGACAGGGGACGGAACACTGAAGCTTTCTTT
v_call: TRBV27; d_call: TRBD2; clone_size: .; j_call: TRBJ2-7; cdr3_aa: CASSPSGGLLSYEQYF; cdr3_nt: TGTGCCAGCAGTCCCTCGGGGGGGCTCCTCTCCTACGAGCAGTACTTC
v_call: TRBV5-1; d_call: TRBD1; clone_size: .; j_call: TRBJ2-5; cdr3_aa: CASSGGGTGETQYF; cdr3_nt: TGCGCCAGCAGCGGCGGAGGGACAGGGGAGACCCAGTACTTC
v_call: TRBV7-9; d_call: TRBD2; clone_size: .; j_call: TRBJ2-1; cdr3_aa: CASSRYGLAEYNEQFF; cdr3_nt: TGTGCCAGCAGCCGATACGGACTAGCGGAATACAATGAGCAGTTCTTC
v_call: TRBV9; d_call: .; clone_size: .; j_call: TRBJ2-3; cdr3_aa: CASSVGRSTDTQYF; cdr3_nt: TGTGCCAGCAGCGTAGGCAGGAGCACAGATACGCAGTATTTT
v_call: TRBV7-3; d_call: TRBD1; clone_size: .; j_call: TRBJ2-1; cdr3_aa: CASSRKAGTVYNEQFF; cdr3_nt: TGTGCCAGCAGCAGAAAGGCCGGGACAGTCTACAATGAGCAGTTCTTC
v_call: TRBV18; d_call: .; clone_size: few; j_call: TRBJ1-2; cdr3_aa: CASSPAPGDGYTF; cdr3_nt: TGTGCCAGCTCACCAGCTCCGGGAGATGGCTACACCTTC
v_call: TRBV5-1; d_call: TRBD2; clone_size: once; j_call: TRBJ2-5; cdr3_aa: CASNRVLAGEQETQYF; cdr3_nt: TGCGCCAGCAACAGAGTTCTAGCGGGGGAGCAAGAGACCCAGTACTTC
v_call: TRBV5-1; d_call: TRBD1; clone_size: few; j_call: TRBJ1-1; cdr3_aa: CASSFGQGRTEAFF; cdr3_nt: TGCGCCAGCAGTTTTGGACAGGGGAGGACTGAAGCTTTCTTT
v_call: TRBV5-1; d_call: .; clone_size: .; j_call: TRBJ2-2; cdr3_aa: CASSFDRNTGELFF; cdr3_nt: TGCGCCAGCAGCTTTGACAGGAACACCGGGGAGCTGTTTTTT
v_call: TRBV15; d_call: TRBD2; clone_size: .; j_call: TRBJ2-7; cdr3_aa: CATSSPTSGSLHEQYF; cdr3_nt: TGTGCCACCAGCAGCCCCACGAGCGGGAGTCTCCACGAGCAGTACTTC
v_call: TRBV5-4; d_call: .; clone_size: .; j_call: TRBJ2-7; cdr3_aa: CASSSRSGTEGGEQYF; cdr3_nt: TGTGCCAGCAGCTCAAGATCCGGGACTGAGGGTGGGGAGCAGTACTTC
v_call: TRBV10-3; d_call: TRBD1; clone_size: once; j_call: TRBJ2-3; cdr3_aa: CASGQDTDTQYF; cdr3_nt: TGTGCCAGCGGACAGGACACAGATACGCAGTATTTT
v_call: TRBV7-2; d_call: TRBD1; clone_size: few; j_call: TRBJ1-2; cdr3_aa: CASSADRGSRGYTF; cdr3_nt: TGTGCCAGCAGCGCAGACAGGGGATCGCGGGGCTACACCTTC
v_call: TRBV27; d_call: .; clone_size: .; j_call: TRBJ1-3; cdr3_aa: CASSLSGGLGGNTIYF; cdr3_nt: TGTGCCAGCAGTTTATCGGGAGGTTTGGGTGGAAACACCATATATTTT
v_call: TRBV5-1; d_call: .; clone_size: once; j_call: TRBJ1-1; cdr3_aa: CASSPPNSVGTEAFF; cdr3_nt: TGCGCCAGCAGCCCTCCCAACAGTGTAGGCACTGAAGCTTTCTTT
v_call: TRBV19; d_call: .; clone_size: .; j_call: TRBJ1-2; cdr3_aa: CASSTGRQVYGYTF; cdr3_nt: TGTGCCAGTAGTACAGGAAGACAGGTCTATGGCTACACCTTC
v_call: TRBV9; d_call: TRBD1; clone_size: .; j_call: TRBJ1-3; cdr3_aa: CASSVGQGAVGNTIYF; cdr3_nt: TGTGCCAGCAGCGTAGGACAGGGGGCGGTCGGAAACACCATATATTTT
v_call: TRBV5-1; d_call: TRBD2; clone_size: .; j_call: TRBJ2-1; cdr3_aa: CASSARTSGFDEQFF; cdr3_nt: TGCGCCAGCAGCGCTCGGACTAGCGGGTTCGATGAGCAGTTCTTC
v_call: TRBV2; d_call: .; clone_size: .; j_call: TRBJ2-7; cdr3_aa: CFIKQEAAYEQYF; cdr3_nt: TGTTTCATCAAGCAGGAGGCGGCATACGAGCAGTACTTC
v_call: TRBV6-1; d_call: .; clone_size: few; j_call: TRBJ2-5; cdr3_aa: CASSEARDRQETQYF; cdr3_nt: TGTGCCAGCAGTGAAGCGCGGGACAGACAAGAGACCCAGTACTTC
v_call: TRBV10-3; d_call: .; clone_size: .; j_call: TRBJ2-7; cdr3_aa: CATTQLEAAYEQYF; cdr3_nt: TGTGCCACCACTCAACTAGAGGCAGCCTACGAGCAGTACTTC
v_call: TRBV9; d_call: TRBD1; clone_size: .; j_call: TRBJ2-3; cdr3_aa: CASNRVDRGADTQYF; cdr3_nt: TGTGCCAGCAATCGGGTCGACAGGGGTGCAGATACGCAGTATTTT
v_call: TRBV4-1; d_call: .; clone_size: .; j_call: TRBJ1-1; cdr3_aa: CASSQVRGVNTEAFF; cdr3_nt: TGCGCCAGCAGCCAAGTTCGGGGGGTGAACACTGAAGCTTTCTTT
v_call: TRBV7-9; d_call: .; clone_size: .; j_call: TRBJ1-5; cdr3_aa: CASSLYPDQPQHF; cdr3_nt: TGTGCCAGCAGCTTATATCCGGATCAGCCCCAGCATTTT
v_call: TRBV5-8; d_call: .; clone_size: .; j_call: TRBJ1-2; cdr3_aa: CASTPIPGLQGYTF; cdr3_nt: TGTGCCAGCACCCCCATTCCGGGACTCCAAGGCTACACCTTC
v_call: TRBV15; d_call: .; clone_size: .; j_call: TRBJ1-1; cdr3_aa: CATSSRGGWNTEAFF; cdr3_nt: TGTGCCACCAGCAGCAGGGGTGGGTGGAACACTGAAGCTTTCTTT
v_call: TRBV7-6; d_call: .; clone_size: .; j_call: TRBJ1-2; cdr3_aa: CASSLPGVGGYTF; cdr3_nt: TGTGCCAGCAGCTTACCCGGGGTAGGAGGCTACACCTTC
v_call: TRBV29-1; d_call: TRBD2; clone_size: .; j_call: TRBJ2-3; cdr3_aa: CSVATSGLTDTQYF; cdr3_nt: TGCAGCGTTGCTACTAGCGGACTCACAGATACGCAGTATTTT
v_call: TRBV15; d_call: TRBD2; clone_size: once; j_call: TRBJ2-7; cdr3_aa: CATSRERPSREGYEQYF; cdr3_nt: TGTGCCACCAGCAGAGAAAGACCCTCGCGGGAGGGGTACGAGCAGTACTTC
v_call: TRBV18; d_call: .; clone_size: .; j_call: TRBJ1-4; cdr3_aa: CASYPGEPNEKLFF; cdr3_nt: TGTGCCAGCTACCCAGGGGAACCTAATGAAAAACTGTTTTTT
v_call: TRBV6-5; d_call: TRBD1; clone_size: .; j_call: TRBJ2-7; cdr3_aa: CASREGTGSREQYF; cdr3_nt: TGTGCCAGCAGAGAGGGGACAGGGTCGCGCGAGCAGTACTTC
v_call: TRBV2; d_call: TRBD1; clone_size: .; j_call: TRBJ1-5; cdr3_aa: CASSMTGPNQPQHF; cdr3_nt: TGTGCCAGCAGTATGACAGGGCCCAATCAGCCCCAGCATTTT
v_call: TRBV18; d_call: .; clone_size: .; j_call: TRBJ2-1; cdr3_aa: CASSPPTKPYNEQFF; cdr3_nt: TGTGCCAGCTCACCCCCCACCAAGCCTTACAATGAGCAGTTCTTC
v_call: TRBV2; d_call: .; clone_size: few; j_call: TRBJ2-7; cdr3_aa: CFIKEDAAYEQYF; cdr3_nt: TGTTTCATCAAGGAGGACGCGGCATACGAGCAGTACTTC
v_call: TRBV7-9; d_call: .; clone_size: once; j_call: TRBJ2-7; cdr3_aa: CSSSSQSGRAEQYF; cdr3_nt: TGTTCCAGCAGTTCCCAGTCCGGCAGGGCCGAGCAGTACTTC
v_call: TRBV6-5; d_call: .; clone_size: .; j_call: TRBJ1-2; cdr3_aa: CASRRQTANDYGYTF; cdr3_nt: TGTGCCAGCAGACGACAGACAGCAAACGACTATGGCTACACCTTC
v_call: TRBV19; d_call: TRBD1; clone_size: few; j_call: TRBJ1-5; cdr3_aa: CASSRGTGPSNQPQHF; cdr3_nt: TGTGCCAGTAGTAGGGGGACAGGGCCGAGCAATCAGCCCCAGCATTTT
v_call: TRBV7-9; d_call: .; clone_size: .; j_call: TRBJ2-4; cdr3_aa: CASSLGGLEEDIQYF; cdr3_nt: TGTGCCAGCAGCTTAGGGGGTTTGGAGGAGGACATTCAGTACTTC
v_call: TRBV27; d_call: TRBD2; clone_size: .; j_call: TRBJ2-1; cdr3_aa: CASSLLGGGGGLTYNEQFF; cdr3_nt: TGTGCCAGCAGTTTATTGGGTGGCGGGGGGGGACTTACCTACAATGAGCAGTTCTTC
v_call: TRBV5-1; d_call: TRBD1; clone_size: once; j_call: TRBJ1-4; cdr3_aa: CATNEGTGGKELFF; cdr3_nt: TGCGCCACAAACGAAGGGACAGGGGGGAAGGAACTGTTTTTT
v_call: TRBV5-6; d_call: .; clone_size: .; j_call: TRBJ2-5; cdr3_aa: CASSSVSEGETQYF; cdr3_nt: TGTGCCAGCAGCTCCGTTTCTGAGGGAGAGACCCAGTACTTC
v_call: TRBV4-1; d_call: TRBD1; clone_size: .; j_call: TRBJ1-4; cdr3_aa: CASSQDWTGGGEKLFF; cdr3_nt: TGCGCCAGCAGCCAAGACTGGACAGGGGGCGGTGAAAAACTGTTTTTT